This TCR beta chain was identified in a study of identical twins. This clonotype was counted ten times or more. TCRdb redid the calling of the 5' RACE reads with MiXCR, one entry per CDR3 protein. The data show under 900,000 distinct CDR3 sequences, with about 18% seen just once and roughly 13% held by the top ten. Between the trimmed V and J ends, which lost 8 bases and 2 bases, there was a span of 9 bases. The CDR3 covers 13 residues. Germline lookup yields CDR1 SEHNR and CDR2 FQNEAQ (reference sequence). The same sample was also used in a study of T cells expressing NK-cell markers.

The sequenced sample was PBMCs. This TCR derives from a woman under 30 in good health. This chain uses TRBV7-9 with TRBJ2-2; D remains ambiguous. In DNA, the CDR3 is TGTGCCAGCCGAGCTCCAAACACCGGGGAGCTGTTTTTT. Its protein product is CASRAPNTGELFF.